This T cell receptor (beta chain) was found in a study of regulatory T cells in long-lasting Graves disease. Overall study: Recently diagnosed Graves' patients had received antithyroid drugs for under 3 months.

The time point here: newly diagnosed GD, antithyroid drugs for less than 3 months. The TCR library was made from RNA extracted from PBMCs. Peripheral blood, about 8.8 milliliters of it, was drawn into EDTA tubes. The TCR beta library used iRepertoire HTBI primers with Arm-PCR amplification of CDR3. TCRdb reprocessed the multiplex PCR reads with MiXCR, giving one entry per CDR3 protein. The sample includes about 450,000 distinct CDR3 sequences, 12% to 15% of them seen just once. In its sample, this clonotype was seen many times. Germline-derived CDR1 and CDR2 are MNHEY and SMNVEV (reference sequence). V was clipped by 3 bases and J by 8 bases; unmatched bases: 9. CDR3 length: 15 amino acids. This same sample was also taken into another study, of T cells in Graves' hyperthyroidism and ophthalmopathy. That source reports: Stable hyperthyroidism was told apart from ophthalmopathy by a model built on 13 V-J features.

The chain links TRBV27 to TRBJ2-1; 8 bases agree with TRBD2. The sample was peripheral blood mononuclear cells (PBMCs), taken at new diagnosis, from a patient treated with antithyroid drugs. The source of this sequence is a woman aged 45 to 65 with Graves disease. The CDR3 is CASSFERTSFDEQFF. In DNA form, the CDR3 reads TGTGCCAGCAGTTTCGAGAGGACTAGCTTTGATGAGCAGTTCTTC.